Listed below are T cell receptor beta chains from one sample, sequenced in a study of CD4 T cells in relation to SARS-CoV-2 and coronaviruses. The protocol was immunoSEQ multiplex PCR, while the TCRdb copy is restricted to in-frame clones and leaves out a portion. The sample gives tens of thousands of clones, about 90% of which show up once; 0.3% to 0.5% is in the top ten. Sequencing was carried out using naive CD4+ T cells from PBMCs. Source of these receptors: an adult with COVID-19. Both conserved end residues are part of each CDR3. Fields, in order: J gene, V gene, D gene, CDR3 protein. A D gene is named only where the DNA matches it firmly.

TRBJ2-1,TRBV11-2,.,CASSPLKGYNEQFF
TRBJ1-2,TRBV30,.,CAWSGHQGRVKGYTF
TRBJ2-7,TRBV5-1,.,CASSLHRDNYEQYF
TRBJ2-3,TRBV20-1,.,CSADRTDTQYF
TRBJ1-4,TRBV5-4,TRBD1,CASSQDPDRGAREKLFF
TRBJ1-6,TRBV28,.,CASMVGYQGGTYNSPLHF
TRBJ1-5,TRBV27,TRBD1,CASSLGRSRGVGNQPQHF
TRBJ2-7,TRBV7-9,.,CASSGGGQAYEQYF
TRBJ2-2,TRBV5-4,.,CASSLQGRTTGELFF
TRBJ1-6,TRBV28,TRBD1,CASSLREQGANRNSPLHF
TRBJ2-5,TRBV30,.,CAWSAPTSQGTQYF
TRBJ2-2,TRBV6-1,TRBD2,CASSDQREFTGELFF
TRBJ2-3,TRBV19,.,CATRQPPGQYF
TRBJ2-1,TRBV18,.,CASSPPSKKGQSSYNEQFF
TRBJ2-2,TRBV2,.,CASSVGSASGTGELFF
TRBJ2-3,TRBV6-4,.,CASSVYGGDTQYF
TRBJ2-2,TRBV3-1/TRBV3-2,.,CASSQSGNTGELFF
TRBJ2-5,TRBV11-2,.,CASSRTPQETQYF
TRBJ2-5,TRBV15,.,CATSRDTSRTQYF
TRBJ2-7,TRBV7-8,.,CASSSGTQSSYEQYF
TRBJ2-3,TRBV14,.,CASSQGYDSVTDTQYF
TRBJ1-1,TRBV5-1,.,CASSLEGVGAEAFF
TRBJ2-2,TRBV7-2,TRBD2,CASSLGLAPNTGELFF
TRBJ2-3,TRBV6-2/TRBV6-3,TRBD2,CASSFRTSLSTDTQYF
TRBJ2-3,TRBV6-1,.,CVSSSSTDTQYF
TRBJ2-6,TRBV16,.,CASSRRAISGANVLTF
TRBJ2-5,TRBV5-4,.,CASSAHRTEETQYF
TRBJ1-2,TRBV28,.,CASSLVGNGYGYTF
TRBJ2-7,TRBV7-2,TRBD1,CASSLVGTGNEQYF
TRBJ1-2,TRBV2,.,CASRVIQGYGYTF
TRBJ2-5,TRBV20-1,.,CSARVKETQYF
TRBJ2-6,TRBV18,.,CASSRPLGLPGANVLTF
TRBJ2-2,TRBV14,.,CASRANTGELFF
TRBJ2-7,TRBV10-3,.,CAISESARRGSYEQYF
TRBJ2-5,TRBV27,TRBD2,CAGVWLAGETQYF
TRBJ2-7,TRBV18,.,CASSPDRTVYEQYF
TRBJ2-7,TRBV6-5,.,CASSYSGNSVSYEQYF
TRBJ2-7,TRBV7-2,TRBD2,CASSQSSGRGYEQYF
TRBJ2-2,TRBV5-5,.,CASSSTTRSGGELFF